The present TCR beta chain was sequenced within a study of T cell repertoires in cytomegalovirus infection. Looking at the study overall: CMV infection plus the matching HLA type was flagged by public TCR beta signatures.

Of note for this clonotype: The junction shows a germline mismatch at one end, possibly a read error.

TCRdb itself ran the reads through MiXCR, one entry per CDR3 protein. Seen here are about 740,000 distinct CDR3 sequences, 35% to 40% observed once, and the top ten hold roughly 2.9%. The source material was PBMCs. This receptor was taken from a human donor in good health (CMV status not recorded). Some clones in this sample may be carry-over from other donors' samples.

The CDR3 loop reads CANSPDSLAKNIQYF. The CDR3, as DNA: TGTGCCAACAGCCCCGACAGTTTAGCCAAAAACATTCAGTACTTC. The J gene is TRBJ2-4, the V gene TRBV7-9; D perhaps matches TRBD1 (5 bases). This CDR3 region has 15 residues. CDR1 SEHNR and CDR2 FQNEAQ come from the germline V gene (reference sequence).